A selection of T cell receptor beta chains follows, all from one sample in a study of T-cell memory formation after mild COVID-19. TCRdb processed the 5' RACE reads anew with MiXCR; each CDR3 protein has one entry. The table lists under 550,000 distinct CDR3 sequences, about 20% of them singletons. Sequencing was done on a sample of PBMCs or a T cell subset sorted from them (not recorded which). The receptor source for this set is an adult woman who had mild COVID-19 (a few samples of this study predate the infection). Cell type and time point are not known. Each CDR3 is given with its conserved first and last residue. D genes are given only for firm matches. The size field is filled for only some rows; it gives once, few, many or a size class.

D,J,size,V,length,CDR3,DNA
.,TRBJ1-5,.,TRBV2,15,CASSEDRYSNQPQHF,TGTGCCAGCAGTGAAGACCGATATAGCAATCAGCCCCAGCATTTT
.,TRBJ2-4,.,TRBV4-1,20,CASSQPWGRSVGRVKNIQYF,TGCGCCAGCAGCCAACCCTGGGGACGTTCAGTTGGAAGGGTCAAAAACATTCAGTACTTC
.,TRBJ2-7,few,TRBV27,13,CASGLGFSSEQYF,TGTGCCAGCGGGTTGGGGTTTTCTAGCGAGCAGTACTTC
.,TRBJ1-1,many,TRBV11-2,10,CASSLVEAFF,TGTGCCAGCAGCTTAGTTGAAGCTTTCTTT
.,TRBJ2-5,.,TRBV7-9,15,CASSRVEGGAETQYF,TGTGCCAGCAGCAGAGTGGAAGGAGGGGCAGAGACCCAGTACTTC
.,TRBJ1-4,.,TRBV12-3/TRBV12-4,14,CASSLSSPLNQLFF,TGTGCCAGCAGTTTGTCCAGTCCCCTGAATCAACTGTTTTTT
TRBD1,TRBJ2-7,.,TRBV19,17,CASSSPSGGQSSYEQYF,TGTGCCAGTAGTAGTCCCTCAGGGGGCCAGAGCTCCTACGAGCAGTACTTC
TRBD1,TRBJ2-7,.,TRBV19,14,CASSKLTGGYEQYF,TGTGCCAGTAGCAAACTGACAGGGGGCTACGAGCAGTACTTC
.,TRBJ2-2,once,TRBV12-3/TRBV12-4,13,CASCPEITGELFF,TGTGCCAGCTGCCCAGAGATCACCGGGGAGCTGTTTTTT
.,TRBJ2-3,.,TRBV5-1,19,CASSLARFTARDRTDTQYF,TGCGCCAGCAGCTTGGCCCGGTTCACGGCCCGGGACCGAACAGATACGCAGTATTTT
.,TRBJ2-5,once,TRBV5-6,13,CASSLLPGETQYF,TGTGCCAGCAGCTTGCTACCTGGAGAGACCCAGTACTTC
.,TRBJ1-2,.,TRBV7-2,16,CASRLGGPRANYGYTF,TGTGCCAGCAGATTAGGGGGGCCGCGAGCTAACTATGGCTACACCTTC
TRBD1,TRBJ2-2,.,TRBV7-9,17,CASSLAAGQGNTGELFF,TGTGCCAGCAGCTTAGCAGCGGGACAGGGGAACACCGGGGAGCTGTTTTTT